These 8 T cell receptor beta chains were all obtained from the same sample, sequenced in a study of response to subunit inactivated influenza vaccine. TCRdb reprocessed the RT-PCR reads with MiXCR, giving one entry per CDR3 protein. The data contain about 650,000 distinct CDR3 sequences, 15% to 17% of them singletons. The material was PBMCs from blood, obtained roughly 12 days after vaccination. The receptors stem from a man aged 50 to 59 who received an inactivated influenza vaccine.

This clonotype was counted at least ten times. The V call is TRBV6-2 or TRBV6-3, the J call TRBJ2-5; D unresolved. This CDR3 spans 14 amino acids. V was pared by 5 bases and J by 8 bases, with 18 bases between. Germline V gives CDR1 MNHEY, CDR2 SVGEGT. The CDR3 loop reads CASSTDRRLHTQYF. In DNA form, the CDR3 reads TGTGCCAGCAGTACAGACCGCCGACTTCATACCCAGTACTTC.

Many counts were recorded for this clonotype. This chain uses TRBV4-3 with TRBJ2-1; 9 bases map to TRBD2. This CDR3 has 17 residues. Per germline, CDR1 LGHNA and CDR2 YSLEER. The V gene end was trimmed by 1 base and the J gene end by 4 bases; junction bases not matched to a gene: 8. The chain's CDR3 is CASSQAGTSRVYNEQFF. The DNA of the CDR3 is TGCGCCAGCAGCCAAGCCGGGACTAGCCGGGTATACAATGAGCAGTTCTTC.

This clonotype showed up just a few times. The chain recombines TRBV15 with TRBJ2-2; 11 nucleotides align to TRBD2. V dropped 0 bases and J dropped 0; count of bases not matched to a gene: 6. The CDR3 runs 19 residues. Germline loops: CDR1 LNHNV, CDR2 YYDKDF (reference sequence). Here the CDR3 reads CATSRDLAGGPANTGELFF. The DNA for the CDR3 is TGTGCCACCAGCAGAGACCTAGCGGGGGGACCCGCGAACACCGGGGAGCTGTTTTTT.

This chain joins TRBV28 and TRBJ2-4, with TRBD2 matching over 10 bases. Germline V gives CDR1 MDHEN, CDR2 SYDVKM. The V segment lost 7 bases and the J segment 0 bases; nucleotides outside the gene matches: 9. The CDR3 consists of 17 residues. The CDR3 reads CASMQREGRRAKNIQYF. The CDR3 DNA reads as TGTGCCAGCATGCAGCGGGAGGGCCGACGAGCCAAAAACATTCAGTACTTC. The full variable domain, in which reference TRBV28 and TRBJ2-4 provide the parts outside the CDR3, is DVKVTQSSRYLVKRTGEKVFLECVQDMDHENMFWYRQDPGLGLRLIYFSYDVKMKEKGDIPEGYSVSREKKERFSLILESASTNQTSMYLCASMQREGRRAKNIQYFGAGTRLSVL.

The chain uses TRBV7-9 and TRBJ2-5, with TRBD2 as a possible D gene (6 bases). Germline-derived CDR1 and CDR2 are SEHNR and FQNEAQ (reference sequence). This CDR3 comprises 14 residues. The germline V and J ends were trimmed by 5 bases and 5 bases, with 15 bases remaining between them. CDR3 loop: CASSVGSSGETQYF. In DNA form, the CDR3 reads TGTGCCAGCAGCGTCGGGAGCTCGGGGGAGACCCAGTACTTC.

The chain couples TRBV10-3 to TRBJ1-1, with D perhaps matching TRBD1 (5 bases). The V end lost 0 bases, the J end lost 1 base, and 15 bases lay between the germline ends. Germline CDR1 and CDR2: ENHRY and SYGVKD. The CDR3 contains 17 residues. CDR3 nucleotide sequence: TGTGCCATCAGTGAGTCGTCCGGGGGAATCTCGAACACTGAAGCTTTCTTT. This codes for CAISESSGGISNTEAFF.

The V gene is TRBV19, the J gene TRBJ1-2; D is uncertain. The CDR3 contains 13 residues. CDR1 LNHDA and CDR2 SQIVND come from the germline V gene (reference sequence). V was cut by 10 bases and J by 2 bases, with 14 bases left in between. CDR3 sequence (DNA): TGTGCCACCCAGAGACCTAACAACTATGGCTACACCTTC. Amino acid sequence: CATQRPNNYGYTF.

This clonotype was detected a few times. V gene TRBV28 combines with J gene TRBJ2-7; possible D gene TRBD1, 6 bases. The germline CDR1 and CDR2 sequences are MDHEN and SYDVKM. This CDR3 has 12 residues. Trimming shortened V by 6 bases and J by 4 bases, and 10 bases separated the two germline ends. The CDR3 is CASSWGQYEQYF. The DNA of the CDR3 is TGTGCCAGCAGCTGGGGACAATACGAGCAGTACTTC.